This T cell receptor (beta chain) was captured by sequencing in a study of OX40 agonist ivuxolimab in advanced cancers. V was trimmed by 7 bases and J by 6 bases, leaving 10 bases between them. CDR3 size: 12 residues. Germline CDR1 and CDR2: MNHEY and SMNVEV (reference sequence). Notes on the study in general: CD4+ T cells averaged fewer expanded clones than CD8+ T cells.

With respect to this clone: The antigen is unknown.

Clones were read by immunoSEQ multiplex PCR, and TCRdb kept only the in-frame ones, dropping some. The sample lists 9,500 to 15,000 clones; approximately 70% were seen once. The sequence was obtained from an adult with an advanced solid tumor such as melanoma, head and neck, liver or kidney cancer. The genes are TRBV27 and TRBJ2-1; D is undetermined. The source material was CD4+ or CD8+ T cells sorted from blood, sampled in a trial of the OX40 agonist ivuxolimab. This chain's CDR3 is CASNQPPNEQFF. The CDR3 DNA follows: TGTGCCAGCAACCAGCCCCCCAATGAGCAGTTCTTC.